Given below is one T cell receptor beta chain in context. Its specificity is not known. This record comes from a study of OX40 agonist ivuxolimab in advanced cancers. Study results and limitations: Normalized expansion of T-cell clones was also low for some nonresponders.

Profiling relied on immunoSEQ multiplex PCR, and the TCRdb table lists in-frame clones only, not all of them. This sample has 45,000 to 50,000 clones, with around nine tenths found just once. This CDR3 contains 13 residues. CDR1 is SGHTA and CDR2 is FQGNSA in the germline V gene. V was pared by 4 bases and J by 2 bases, with 7 bases between. The TCR was taken from an adult with an advanced solid tumor such as melanoma, head and neck, liver or kidney cancer. The chain joins TRBV7-2 to TRBJ2-3; no reliable D call. The source was CD4+ or CD8+ T cells sorted from blood, collected in a trial of the OX40 agonist ivuxolimab. This chain's CDR3 is CASSSYYTDTQYF. CDR3 bases: TGTGCCAGCAGCTCCTACTACACAGATACGCAGTATTTT.